The 8 T cell receptor beta chains in this list originate from one sample, sequenced in a study of shared clonotypes between healthy human individuals. TCRdb keeps only in-frame clones here, not all; method: immunoSEQ multiplex PCR. The sample yields about 1 million clones, around 76% seen once. The sequencing sample was made of memory CD4+ T cells sorted from blood. Subset of the sample: CD45RA-negative fraction. All receptors derive from a man younger than 30 in good health.

The chain joins TRBV5-1 to TRBJ2-3; 11 bases align to TRBD1. The CDR3 runs 16 residues. V trimming: 4 bases; J trimming: 5 bases; junction bases outside the gene matches: 9. Germline CDR1 SGHRS, CDR2 YFSETQ. CDR3 coding DNA: TGCGCCAGCAGCCTGGCCGGACAGGGGGCAATAGATACGCAGTATTTT. Translation gives CASSLAGQGAIDTQYF.

The CDR3 spells CASSSPGQGGKLFF. CDR3 coding DNA: TGCGCCAGCAGCTCACCGGGACAGGGTGGAAAACTGTTTTTT. This chain uses TRBV5-1 with TRBJ1-4; 9 bases are a match to TRBD1. Germline V gene sequence: CDR1 SGHRS, CDR2 YFSETQ. Trimming removed 3 bases from V and 10 bases from J; junction bases left unmatched: 7. The CDR3 is made up of 14 amino acids.

This sequence joins TRBV6-1 and TRBJ2-2; the D is unclear. CDR1 is MNHNS and CDR2 is SASEGT in the germline V gene. The CDR3 runs 14 residues. The V and J ends lost 7 bases and 2 bases respectively, with 11 bases between them. This chain's CDR3 is CASIPATNTGELFF. CDR3 sequence (DNA): TGTGCCAGCATCCCCGCAACAAACACCGGGGAGCTGTTTTTT.

This clone was counted only a few times. The rearrangement links TRBV7-9 to TRBJ1-2, with no clear D. The length of the CDR3 is 12 residues. Trimming pared 1 base from V and 6 bases from J, leaving 6 bases between. Germline CDR1 and CDR2: SEHNR and FQNEAQ (reference sequence). The CDR3 DNA reads TGTGCCAGCAGCTTAGTAGGCGATGGCTACACCTTC. Protein sequence: CASSLVGDGYTF.

For the CDR3, the DNA is TGTGCCAGCAGTCCCGGACAGGTCGGACAAGAGACCCAGTACTTC. This codes for CASSPGQVGQETQYF. This chain links TRBV28 with TRBJ2-5; 7 nucleotides match TRBD1. Looked up from germline, CDR1 is MDHEN and CDR2 is SYDVKM. The CDR3 contains 15 residues. The V gene end was trimmed by 5 bases and the J gene end by 2 bases; junction bases not matched to a gene: 8.

The CDR3 here is CASSPLEVMNTEAFF. CDR3 coding DNA: TGTGCCAGCTCACCCTTGGAAGTTATGAACACTGAAGCTTTCTTT. The chain couples TRBV18 to TRBJ1-1; no firm D call. The germline V and J ends were trimmed by 3 bases and 0 bases, with 11 bases remaining between them. The CDR3 loop spans 15 amino acids. Per the germline V gene, CDR1 is KGHSH and CDR2 is LQKENI.

V gene TRBV25-1 combines with J gene TRBJ2-5; D remains unclear. From germline, CDR1 is MGHDK and CDR2 SYGVNS. Trimming cost V 2 bases and J 5 bases, with 9 bases left between them. The CDR3 extends over 13 amino acids. CDR3 coding DNA: TGTGCCAGCAGTGAACGGGCCGGGGAGACCCAGTACTTC. Protein product: CASSERAGETQYF.

This clone appeared once. The V and J genes are TRBV7-2 and TRBJ2-7, with D perhaps matching TRBD2 (6 bases). This CDR3 has 15 amino acids. The V gene's germline CDR1 is SGHTA and CDR2 FQGNSA. V shed 5 bases and J shed 0 bases, with 14 bases lying between them. The CDR3 DNA reads TGTGCCAGCAGCCCCGGGACTCTCAACTCCTACGAGCAGTACTTC. Translation gives CASSPGTLNSYEQYF. The variable domain in full, with the rest retrieved from reference TRBV7-2 and TRBJ2-7, is GAGVSQSPSNKVTEKGKDVELRCDPISGHTALYWYRQSLGQGLEFLIYFQGNSAPDKSGLPSDRFSAERTGGSVSTLTIQRTQQEDSAVYLCASSPGTLNSYEQYFGPGTRLTVT.